The T cell receptor beta chain described here comes from a study of regulatory T cells in long-lasting Graves disease. The time point here: newly diagnosed GD, antithyroid drugs for less than 3 months. PBMC RNA served as the TCR library source. This clonotype was recorded at least ten times. Both iRepertoire HTBI primers and Arm-PCR of CDR3 regions were used to build the TCR beta libraries. MiXCR was run by TCRdb on the multiplex PCR reads, yielding one entry per CDR3 protein. The sample has 510,000 or so distinct CDR3 sequences, 12% seen once. The same sample was also studied in work on T cells in Graves' hyperthyroidism and ophthalmopathy.

The receptor was derived from a woman aged 25 to 39 with Graves disease. This specimen consisted of peripheral blood mononuclear cells (PBMCs), obtained at new diagnosis, from a patient treated with antithyroid drugs.

CDR3 region: CSAPGRASEAFF. Here the CDR3 DNA reads TGCAGTGCCCCGGGGCGAGCATCAGAAGCTTTCTTT. The rearrangement uses TRBV20-1 and TRBJ1-1, with D perhaps TRBD1 (5 bases). Trimming left V 6 bases short and J 8 bases short, with 16 bases between. There are 12 residues in the CDR3. Germline values: CDR1 DFQATT, CDR2 SNEGSKA (reference sequence).